This TCR beta chain was captured by sequencing in a study of PD-1 blockade in classical Hodgkin lymphoma. CDR1 and CDR2 from the germline V gene are MNHEY and SMNVEV (reference sequence). V lost 6 bases and J 7 bases, leaving 25 bases between the germline ends. The CDR3 spans 17 residues. TCRdb's copy holds only in-frame clones and misses some; the assay was immunoSEQ multiplex PCR. The sample has 80,000 to 100,000 clones; about 92% are singletons. Whole-study findings and limits: The CD4+ diversity rise by C4D1 was clearest in complete responders. Exclusion removed patients who began nivolumab under 1 year after ASCT. Reported baseline diversity: healthy donors highest, relapsed/refractory patients lowest.

The time point: cycle 4 day 1 (C4D1), after less than seven weeks of nivolumab. Brentuximab vedotin exposure varied, and every patient relapsed after autologous stem cell transplantation. Complete response, partial response or progressive disease constituted the best response categories observed. The table lists this clone with a count of one. Its cognate antigen is unknown. The sequencing used peripheral blood mononuclear cells (PBMCs), collected before the fourth cycle of nivolumab. The receptor's source is a human donor with classical Hodgkin lymphoma. This chain joins TRBV27 and TRBJ2-1; TRBD2 might be the D (6 bases). The chain's CDR3 is CASRTIYGGPGWNEQFF. Here the CDR3 DNA reads TGTGCCAGCAGGACGATTTACGGGGGTCCAGGGTGGAATGAGCAGTTCTTC.